Listed here is a single TCR beta chain. Study processing details: The assay estimated nucleated cells by amplifying reference gene primers. Libraries were prepared by immunoSEQ multiplex PCR; TCRdb keeps only in-frame clonotypes and omits some of them. V, J and clone size were drawn from that table, and D and trimming were deduced from the DNA. The sample lists about 200,000 clones, about nine tenths occurring once. This sample is drawn from a study of blood T cell repertoires in COVID-19. Overall study context: T cells, B-cell-depleted T cells, or PBMCs supplied cDNA or gDNA.

Germline V lookup: CDR1 SGHRS, CDR2 YFSETQ. The J segment lost 7 bases and the V segment lost 0 bases, leaving 3 bases of the junction unmatched. The CDR3 totals 15 residues. This TCR was recovered from a man over 45 with acute or convalescent COVID-19. The chain joins TRBV5-1 to TRBJ2-1; 11 bases match TRBD2. The sequencing sample was made of peripheral blood. The CDR3 coding sequence is TGCGCCAGCAGCTTGGTAGCGGGGGGGCCTAATGAGCAGTTCTTC. It translates to CASSLVAGGPNEQFF.